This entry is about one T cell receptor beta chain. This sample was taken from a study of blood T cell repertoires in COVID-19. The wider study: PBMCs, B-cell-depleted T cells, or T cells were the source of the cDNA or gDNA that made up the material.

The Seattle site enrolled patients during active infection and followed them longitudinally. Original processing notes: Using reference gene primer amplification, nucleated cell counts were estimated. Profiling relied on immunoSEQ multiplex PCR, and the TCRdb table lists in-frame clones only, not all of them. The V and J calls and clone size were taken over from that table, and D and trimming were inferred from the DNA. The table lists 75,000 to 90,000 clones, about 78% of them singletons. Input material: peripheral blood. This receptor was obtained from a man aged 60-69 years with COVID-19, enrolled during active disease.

The DNA for the CDR3 is TGTGCCAGCAGCCCAGAACGGGGGGGGAATCAGCCCCAGCATTTT. Its translation is CASSPERGGNQPQHF. The chain couples TRBV7-8 to TRBJ1-5, with a possible D match to TRBD1 (5 bases). V lost 5 bases and J lost 4, with 15 bases in between. The germline gives CDR1 SGHVS, CDR2 FQNEAQ. CDR3 size: 15 residues.